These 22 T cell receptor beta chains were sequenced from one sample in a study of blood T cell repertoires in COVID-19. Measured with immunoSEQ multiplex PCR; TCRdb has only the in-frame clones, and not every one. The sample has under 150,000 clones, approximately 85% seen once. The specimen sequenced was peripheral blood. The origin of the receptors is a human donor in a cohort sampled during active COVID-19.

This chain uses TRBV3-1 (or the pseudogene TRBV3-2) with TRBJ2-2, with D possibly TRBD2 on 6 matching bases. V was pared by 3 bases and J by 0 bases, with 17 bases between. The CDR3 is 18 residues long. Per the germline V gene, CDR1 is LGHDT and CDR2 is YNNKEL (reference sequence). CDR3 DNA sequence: TGTGCCAGCAGCCACTACTTCCGGGGACTGACGAACACCGGGGAGCTGTTTTTT. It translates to CASSHYFRGLTNTGELFF.

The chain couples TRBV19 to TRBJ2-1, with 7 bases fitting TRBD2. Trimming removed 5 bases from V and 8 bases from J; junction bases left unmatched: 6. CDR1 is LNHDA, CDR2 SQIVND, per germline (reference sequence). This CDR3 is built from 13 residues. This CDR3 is CASSLRLAYEQFF. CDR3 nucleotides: TGTGCCAGTAGTCTCCGACTAGCCTATGAGCAGTTCTTC. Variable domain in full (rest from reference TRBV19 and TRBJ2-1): DGGITQSPKYLFRKEGQNVTLSCEQNLNHDAMYWYRQDPGQGLRLIYYSQIVNDFQKGDIAEGYSVSREKKESFPLTVTSAQKNPTAFYLCASSLRLAYEQFFGPGTRLTVL.

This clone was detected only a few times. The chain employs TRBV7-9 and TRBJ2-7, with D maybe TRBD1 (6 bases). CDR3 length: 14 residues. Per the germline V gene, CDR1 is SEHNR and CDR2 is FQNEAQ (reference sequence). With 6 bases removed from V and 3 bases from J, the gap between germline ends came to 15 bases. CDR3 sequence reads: CASRPRTALYEQYF. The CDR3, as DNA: TGTGCCAGCAGGCCCCGGACAGCTCTCTACGAGCAGTACTTC. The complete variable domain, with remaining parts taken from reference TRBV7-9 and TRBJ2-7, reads DTGVSQNPRHKITKRGQNVTFRCDPISEHNRLYWYRQTLGQGPEFLTYFQNEAQLEKSRLLSDRFSAERPKGSFSTLEIQRTEQGDSAMYLCASRPRTALYEQYFGPGTRLTVT.

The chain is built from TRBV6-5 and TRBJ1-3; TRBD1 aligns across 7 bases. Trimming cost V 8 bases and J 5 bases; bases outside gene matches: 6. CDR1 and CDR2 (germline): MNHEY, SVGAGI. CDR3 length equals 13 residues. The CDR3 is CASRQGQRNTIYF. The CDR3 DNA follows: TGTGCCAGCCGACAGGGTCAAAGAAACACCATATATTTT.

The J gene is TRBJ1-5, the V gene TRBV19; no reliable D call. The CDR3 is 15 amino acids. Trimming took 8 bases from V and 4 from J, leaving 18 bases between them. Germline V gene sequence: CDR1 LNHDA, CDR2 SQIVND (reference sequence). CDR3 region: CASVPGRIENQPQHF. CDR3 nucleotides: TGTGCCAGTGTTCCTGGGAGGATTGAGAATCAGCCCCAGCATTTT.

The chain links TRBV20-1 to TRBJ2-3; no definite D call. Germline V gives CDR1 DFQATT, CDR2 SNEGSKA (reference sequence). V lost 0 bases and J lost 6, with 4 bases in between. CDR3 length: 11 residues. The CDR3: CSARDPDTQYF. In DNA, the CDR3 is TGCAGTGCTAGAGATCCGGATACGCAGTATTTT.

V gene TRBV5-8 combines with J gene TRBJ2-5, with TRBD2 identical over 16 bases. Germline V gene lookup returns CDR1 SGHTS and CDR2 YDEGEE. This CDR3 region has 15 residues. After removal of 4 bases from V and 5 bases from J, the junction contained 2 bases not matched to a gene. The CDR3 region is CASSPGLAGGETQYF. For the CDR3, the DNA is TGTGCCAGCAGCCCGGGACTAGCGGGAGGGGAGACCCAGTACTTC.

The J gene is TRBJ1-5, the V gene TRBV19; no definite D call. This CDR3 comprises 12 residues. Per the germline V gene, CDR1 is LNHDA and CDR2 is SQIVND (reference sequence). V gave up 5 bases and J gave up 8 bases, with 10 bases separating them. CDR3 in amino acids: CASSYLTKPQHF. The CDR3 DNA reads TGTGCCAGTAGTTATCTAACCAAGCCCCAGCATTTT.

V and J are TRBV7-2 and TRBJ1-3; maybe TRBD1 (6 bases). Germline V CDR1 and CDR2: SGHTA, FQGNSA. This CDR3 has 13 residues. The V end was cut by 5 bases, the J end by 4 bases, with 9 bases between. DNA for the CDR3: TGTGCCAGCAGCCTAGGACAGGGAAACACCATATATTTT. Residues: CASSLGQGNTIYF.

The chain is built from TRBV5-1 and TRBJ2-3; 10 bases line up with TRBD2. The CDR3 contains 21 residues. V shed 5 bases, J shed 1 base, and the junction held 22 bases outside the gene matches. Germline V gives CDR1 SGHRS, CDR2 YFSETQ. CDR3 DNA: TGCGCCAGCAGTAGGGGCATCGGGACTAGCGCTTACGGACGTCGCACAGATACGCAGTATTTT. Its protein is CASSRGIGTSAYGRRTDTQYF.

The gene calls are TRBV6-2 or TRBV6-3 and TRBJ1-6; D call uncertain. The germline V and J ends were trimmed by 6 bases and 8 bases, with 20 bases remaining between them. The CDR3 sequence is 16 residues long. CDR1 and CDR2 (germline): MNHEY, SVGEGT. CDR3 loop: CASSRNLGVGDSPLHF. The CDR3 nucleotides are TGTGCCAGCAGCCGAAACCTGGGTGTTGGAGATTCACCCCTCCACTTT.

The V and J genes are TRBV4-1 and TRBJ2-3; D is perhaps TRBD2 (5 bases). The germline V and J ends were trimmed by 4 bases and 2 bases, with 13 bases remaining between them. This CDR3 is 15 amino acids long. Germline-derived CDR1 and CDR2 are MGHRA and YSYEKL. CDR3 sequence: CASSRQGAATDTQYF. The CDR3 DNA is TGCGCCAGCAGCCGGCAAGGAGCGGCCACAGATACGCAGTATTTT.

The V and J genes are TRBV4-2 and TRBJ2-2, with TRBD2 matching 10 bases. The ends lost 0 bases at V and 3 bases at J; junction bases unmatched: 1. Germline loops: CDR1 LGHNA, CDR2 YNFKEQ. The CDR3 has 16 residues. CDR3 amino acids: CASSQDGLADTGELFF. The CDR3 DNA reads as TGTGCCAGCAGCCAAGATGGACTAGCGGACACCGGGGAGCTGTTTTTT.

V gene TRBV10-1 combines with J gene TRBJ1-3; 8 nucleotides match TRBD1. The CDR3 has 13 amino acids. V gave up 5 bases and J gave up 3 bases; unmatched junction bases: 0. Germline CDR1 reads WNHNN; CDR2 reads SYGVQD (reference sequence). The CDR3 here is CASSTGGGNTIYF. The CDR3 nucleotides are TGCGCCAGCAGTACAGGGGGTGGAAACACCATATATTTT.

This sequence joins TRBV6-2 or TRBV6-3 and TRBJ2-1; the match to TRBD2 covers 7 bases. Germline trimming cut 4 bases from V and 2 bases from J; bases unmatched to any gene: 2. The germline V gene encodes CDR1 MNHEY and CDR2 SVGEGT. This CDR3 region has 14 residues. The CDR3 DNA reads TGTGCCAGCAGTTTGACTAGCCCCTACAATGAGCAGTTCTTC. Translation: CASSLTSPYNEQFF.

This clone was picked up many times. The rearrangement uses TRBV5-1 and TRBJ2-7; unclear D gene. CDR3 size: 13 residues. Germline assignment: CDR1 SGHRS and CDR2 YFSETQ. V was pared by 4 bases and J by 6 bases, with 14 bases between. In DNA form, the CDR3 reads TGCGCCAGCAGCGTTACGGGTGGTAGCGAGCAGTACTTC. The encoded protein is CASSVTGGSEQYF.

CDR3 amino acids: CASSLEYRRYSNQPQHF. The CDR3 bases are TGTGCCAGCAGCTTAGAGTACAGACGTTATAGCAATCAGCCCCAGCATTTT. V and J are TRBV7-2 and TRBJ1-5; no reliable D call. The CDR3 extends over 17 amino acids. V shed 1 base and J shed 0 bases, with 13 bases lying between them. Looked up from germline, CDR1 is SGHTA and CDR2 is FQGNSA.

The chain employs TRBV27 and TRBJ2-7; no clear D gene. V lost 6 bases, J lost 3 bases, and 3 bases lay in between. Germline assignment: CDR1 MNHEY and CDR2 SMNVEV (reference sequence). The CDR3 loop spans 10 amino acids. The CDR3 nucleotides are TGTGCCAGCAGCCTCTACGAGCAGTACGTC. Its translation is CASSLYEQYV.

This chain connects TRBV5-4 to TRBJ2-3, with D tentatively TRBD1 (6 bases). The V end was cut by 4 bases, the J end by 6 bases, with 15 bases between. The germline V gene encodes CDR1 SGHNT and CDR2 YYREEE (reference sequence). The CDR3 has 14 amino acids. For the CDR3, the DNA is TGTGCCAGCAGCGCCAACAGGGTAGTGGATACGCAGTATTTT. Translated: CASSANRVVDTQYF.

The CDR3 is CASAERGQAEAFF. The CDR3 coding sequence is TGTGCTAGTGCCGAGAGGGGGCAGGCTGAAGCTTTCTTT. V and J are TRBV12-5 and TRBJ1-1, with TRBD1 matching over 7 bases. The CDR3 covers 13 residues. V trimming: 7 bases; J trimming: 6 bases; junction bases outside the gene matches: 8. The germline gives CDR1 LGHNT, CDR2 FRNRAP.

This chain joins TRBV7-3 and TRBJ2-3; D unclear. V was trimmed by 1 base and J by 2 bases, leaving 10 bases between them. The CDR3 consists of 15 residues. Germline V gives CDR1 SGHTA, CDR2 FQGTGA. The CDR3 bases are TGTGCCAGCAGCTTAAGGAGCGCCTCCACAGATACGCAGTATTTT. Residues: CASSLRSASTDTQYF. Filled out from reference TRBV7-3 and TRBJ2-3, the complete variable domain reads GAGVSQTPSNKVTEKGKYVELRCDPISGHTALYWYRQSLGQGPEFLIYFQGTGAADDSGLPNDRFFAVRPEGSVSTLKIQRTERGDSAVYLCASSLRSASTDTQYFGPGTRLTVL.

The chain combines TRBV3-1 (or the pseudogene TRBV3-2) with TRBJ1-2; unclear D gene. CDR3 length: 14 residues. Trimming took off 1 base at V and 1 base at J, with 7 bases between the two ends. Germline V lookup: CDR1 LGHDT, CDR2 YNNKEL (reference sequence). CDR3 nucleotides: TGTGCCAGCAGCCAAGCGGGGAGTAACTATGGCTACACCTTC. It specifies CASSQAGSNYGYTF.